The rows below give T cell receptor beta chains drawn from one sample of a study of blood T cell repertoires in COVID-19. Using immunoSEQ multiplex PCR, the repertoire was profiled, and TCRdb retains in-frame clones only, with some absent. The table records hundreds of thousands of clones, over 85% of them present only once. Specimen: PBMCs or T cells enriched from blood (not recorded which). The receptors come from a woman aged 30 to 39 with acute COVID-19. CDR3s include the opening cysteine and the closing phenylalanine or tryptophan. A D gene is named only where the DNA matches it firmly. A clone size is listed for some rows: how often the clone was seen (once, few, many), or a class if it is expanded.

>TRBJ1-6|TRBD1|TRBV3-1/TRBV3-2|NA
CASITLQGVGENSPLHF
TGTGCCAGTATTACACTACAGGGGGTGGGGGAAAATTCACCCCTCCACTTT
>TRBJ2-7|TRBD1|TRBV6-1|NA
CASSEVSTGGYEQYF
TGTGCCAGCAGTGAAGTATCGACAGGGGGGTACGAGCAGTACTTC
>TRBJ1-5|NA|TRBV6-5|NA
CASGPRVGEPQHF
TGTGCCAGTGGGCCCCGAGTGGGCGAGCCCCAGCATTTT
>TRBJ1-6|NA|TRBV30|NA
CAWSDRAGSPLHF
TGTGCCTGGAGTGACAGGGCGGGTTCACCCCTCCACTTT
>TRBJ2-5|NA|TRBV3-1/TRBV3-2|NA
CASRGVTELDEKETQYF
TGTGCCAGCAGAGGAGTGACAGAACTCGACGAAAAAGAGACCCAGTACTTC
>TRBJ1-5|NA|TRBV5-1|NA
CASSLEFDRNQPQHF
TGCGCCAGCAGCTTGGAGTTTGACAGAAATCAGCCCCAGCATTTT
>TRBJ2-7|NA|TRBV18|NA
CASSPGVSYEQYF
TGTGCCAGCTCACCAGGAGTCTCTTACGAGCAGTACTTC
>TRBJ1-4|TRBD1|TRBV6-6|NA
CASSYVGQGNEKLFF
TGTGCCAGCAGTTACGTAGGACAGGGGAATGAAAAACTGTTTTTT
>TRBJ2-2|NA|TRBV2|NA
CASSVRGWGELFF
TGTGCCAGCAGTGTGCGGGGCTGGGGGGAGCTGTTTTTT
>TRBJ2-1|TRBD2|TRBV4-1|NA
CASSHYSGGGLNEQFF
TGCGCCAGCAGCCATTATAGCGGGGGGGGTCTGAATGAGCAGTTCTTC
>TRBJ1-6|TRBD1|TRBV2|many
CASSGTGRVVNSPLHF
TGTGCCAGCAGTGGGACAGGGCGTGTAGTTAATTCACCCCTCCACTTT
>TRBJ2-1|NA|TRBV18|NA
CASSHDTGRSYNEQFF
TGTGCCAGCTCCCACGATACAGGCCGCTCCTACAATGAGCAGTTCTTC
>TRBJ1-2|TRBD1|TRBV5-1|few
CASTLDRGRDYTF
TGCGCCAGCACCCTTGACAGGGGGCGCGACTACACCTTC
>TRBJ2-7|NA|TRBV7-9|NA
CASSLGTARAYEQYF
TGTGCCAGCAGCTTAGGGACAGCCAGAGCCTACGAGCAGTACTTC
>TRBJ2-7|NA|TRBV27|NA
CASSTWPGSYEQYF
TGTGCCAGCAGTACCTGGCCTGGGAGCTACGAGCAGTACTTC
>TRBJ1-1|NA|TRBV28|NA
CASRVQMNTEAFF
TGTGCCAGCAGAGTTCAGATGAACACTGAAGCTTTCTTT
>TRBJ1-1|TRBD1|TRBV24-1|NA
CATSRTGGEAFF
TGTGCCACCAGTAGGACAGGGGGTGAAGCTTTCTTT
>TRBJ2-1|TRBD2|TRBV2|NA
CASNGGGGPYNEQFF
TGTGCCAGCAATGGAGGCGGGGGGCCATACAATGAGCAGTTCTTC
>TRBJ1-6|TRBD1|TRBV5-4|NA
CASSLQGANSPLHF
TGTGCCAGCAGCCTACAGGGGGCTAATTCACCCCTCCACTTT
>TRBJ1-3|NA|TRBV5-1|NA
CASSLHGSRAGGSGNTIYF
TGCGCCAGCAGCTTGCACGGCTCCCGGGCAGGCGGGTCTGGAAACACCATATATTTT
>TRBJ1-5|NA|TRBV5-1|NA
CASSFDSEDQPQHF
TGCGCCAGCAGTTTTGACAGTGAGGACCAGCCCCAGCATTTT
>TRBJ1-5|NA|TRBV6-6|NA
CASSQHGFGGSNQPQHF
TGTGCCAGCAGTCAGCATGGATTCGGGGGTAGCAATCAGCCCCAGCATTTT
>TRBJ1-1|TRBD1|TRBV6-5|NA
CASSYSPTGSGNGAFF
TGTGCCAGCAGTTACTCCCCGACAGGGTCAGGAAATGGAGCTTTCTTT
>TRBJ1-6|NA|TRBV28|NA
CASSLRFGQGGSPLHF
TGTGCCAGCAGTTTAAGGTTCGGCCAGGGCGGTTCACCCCTCCACTTT
>TRBJ1-2|NA|TRBV5-1|NA
CASSLESHYGYTF
TGCGCCAGCAGCTTGGAAAGCCACTATGGCTACACCTTC
>TRBJ2-3|NA|TRBV4-1|NA
CASSQEEGSMRTQYF
TGCGCCAGCAGCCAAGAAGAGGGCTCGATGAGAACGCAGTATTTT
>TRBJ1-5|TRBD1|TRBV27|NA
CASSPQGNQPQHF
TGTGCCAGCAGTCCACAGGGGAATCAGCCCCAGCATTTT
>TRBJ1-2|TRBD1|TRBV6-5|NA
CATLITTGGADGYTF
TGTGCCACCTTGATTACCACAGGGGGCGCAGATGGCTACACCTTC
>TRBJ1-1|NA|TRBV20-1|NA
CSARDEGEAFF
TGCAGTGCTAGAGATGAGGGTGAAGCTTTCTTT
>TRBJ2-7|TRBD1|TRBV28|NA
CASSLEGANEQYF
TGTGCCAGCAGTTTAGAGGGGGCTAACGAGCAGTACTTC
>TRBJ2-1|NA|TRBV9|NA
CASSGSNEQFF
TGTGCCAGCAGCGGCAGCAATGAGCAGTTCTTC
>TRBJ1-2|TRBD1|TRBV13|NA
CASSTRTGGSLDYGYTF
TGTGCCAGCAGCACCCGGACAGGGGGATCGTTGGACTATGGCTACACCTTC
>TRBJ1-4|NA|TRBV6-1|NA
CASSAQPILAGEKLFF
TGTGCCAGCAGTGCTCAACCAATCCTAGCTGGGGAAAAACTGTTTTTT
>TRBJ1-1|NA|TRBV19|NA
CASSIQSTAEAFF
TGTGCCAGTAGTATCCAGTCCACAGCTGAAGCTTTCTTT
>TRBJ1-4|TRBD1|TRBV6-1|NA
CASSETRDRGREKLFF
TGTGCCAGCAGTGAGACCCGGGACAGGGGTCGAGAAAAACTGTTTTTT
>TRBJ1-2|NA|TRBV5-5|NA
CASSFDSTFYGYTF
TGTGCCAGCAGCTTCGACAGCACCTTCTATGGCTACACCTTC
>TRBJ2-7|NA|TRBV19|NA
CASSILPFSYEQYF
TGTGCCAGTAGTATTCTACCATTCTCCTACGAGCAGTACTTC
>TRBJ2-3|NA|TRBV9|NA
CASSKGGSDTQYF
TGTGCCAGCAGCAAGGGAGGCTCAGATACGCAGTATTTT
>TRBJ2-3|NA|TRBV12-3/TRBV12-4|NA
CASSLNGDTQYF
TGTGCCAGCAGTTTAAACGGAGATACGCAGTATTTT
>TRBJ1-2|NA|TRBV20-1|few
CSAIAGGAYTF
TGCAGTGCGATCGCGGGGGGCGCCTACACCTTC
>TRBJ2-7|NA|TRBV5-1|NA
CASSLSRGHYEQYF
TGCGCCAGCAGCTTGTCTAGGGGTCATTACGAGCAGTACTTC
>TRBJ2-5|NA|TRBV5-5|NA
CASSRLAGALQETQYF
TGTGCCAGCAGTCGACTTGCGGGGGCTCTCCAAGAGACCCAGTACTTC
>TRBJ1-2|NA|TRBV23-1|NA
CASSLVARGYGYTF
TGCGCCAGCAGTCTGGTGGCACGGGGGTATGGCTACACCTTC
>TRBJ2-7|NA|TRBV6-6|once
CATQLYYDSYEQYF
TGTGCCACCCAACTTTACTATGACTCCTACGAGCAGTACTTC
>TRBJ2-2|NA|TRBV5-4|NA
CASSSTARYTGELFF
TGTGCCAGCAGCTCCACCGCGAGGTACACCGGGGAGCTGTTTTTT
>TRBJ2-7|NA|TRBV9|NA
CASSVDSLGEQYF
TGTGCCAGCAGCGTCGACTCTTTAGGCGAGCAGTACTTC
>TRBJ1-6|NA|TRBV19|NA
CASSLDSQVTPLHF
TGTGCCAGTAGTCTCGACAGCCAGGTGACACCCCTCCACTTT
>TRBJ2-2|NA|TRBV7-6|NA
CASSLRTGWSTGELFF
TGTGCCAGCAGCTTAAGAACAGGGTGGAGCACCGGGGAGCTGTTTTTT
>TRBJ2-3|NA|TRBV6-2/TRBV6-3|NA
CASSYSTGFADTQYF
TGTGCCAGCAGTTACTCTACAGGGTTCGCAGATACGCAGTATTTT
>TRBJ2-7|NA|TRBV9|few
CASSYTGSPTYEQYF
TGTGCCAGCAGCTACACAGGGTCCCCCACCTACGAGCAGTACTTC
>TRBJ2-2|NA|TRBV4-1|NA
CASSQQPGGNTGELFF
TGCGCCAGCAGCCAACAGCCCGGGGGTAACACCGGGGAGCTGTTTTTT
>TRBJ2-1|NA|TRBV4-3|NA
CASSQENRKNEQFF
TGCGCCAGCAGCCAAGAGAACAGAAAGAATGAGCAGTTCTTC